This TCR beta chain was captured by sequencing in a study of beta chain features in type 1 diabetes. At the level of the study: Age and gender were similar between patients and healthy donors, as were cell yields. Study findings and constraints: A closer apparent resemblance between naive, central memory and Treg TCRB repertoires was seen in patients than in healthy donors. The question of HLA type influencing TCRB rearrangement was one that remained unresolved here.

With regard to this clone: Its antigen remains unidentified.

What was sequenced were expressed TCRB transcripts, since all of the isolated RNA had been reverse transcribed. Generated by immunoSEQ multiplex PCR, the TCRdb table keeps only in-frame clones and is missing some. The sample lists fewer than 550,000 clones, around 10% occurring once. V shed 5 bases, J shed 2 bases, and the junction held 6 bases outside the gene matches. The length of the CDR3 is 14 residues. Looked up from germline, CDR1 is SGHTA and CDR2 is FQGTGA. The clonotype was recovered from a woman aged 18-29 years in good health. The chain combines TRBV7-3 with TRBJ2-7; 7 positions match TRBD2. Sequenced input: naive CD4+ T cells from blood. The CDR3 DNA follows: TGTGCCAGCAGCCTACTAGCGCCGGCCTACGAGCAGTACTTC. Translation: CASSLLAPAYEQYF. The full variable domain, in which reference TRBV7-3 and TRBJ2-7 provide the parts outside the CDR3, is GAGVSQTPSNKVTEKGKYVELRCDPISGHTALYWYRQSLGQGPEFLIYFQGTGAADDSGLPNDRFFAVRPEGSVSTLKIQRTERGDSAVYLCASSLLAPAYEQYFGPGTRLTVT.